This T cell receptor beta chain is from a study of cytomegalovirus exposure and HLA in healthy donors. Clones were sequenced by immunoSEQ multiplex PCR, and TCRdb holds only the in-frame ones, with some missing. Of roughly 310,000 clones in the sample, approximately 86% were seen once. Study-level results: Most TCR sequences showed up rarely, but some public TCRs showed up in many donors. Three chains linked to CMV were shown in vitro to be specific for CMV antigens. Reported performance of the classifier showed diagnosis of cytomegalovirus status with high specificity and sensitivity.

Concerning this clone itself: The antigen is undetermined.

The donors were members of the validation cohort, which comprised about 130 subjects and was separate from the first cohort of 730 or so subjects. The source is a man younger than 40 in good health and CMV-seronegative. The sequencing sample was made of PBMCs.

The CDR3 region is CASSIHSPFNYGYTF. The CDR3 bases are TGTGCCAGTAGTATACACAGCCCGTTTAACTATGGCTACACCTTC. This chain links TRBV19 with TRBJ1-2; D ambiguous. V gave up 2 bases and J gave up 1 base, with 11 bases separating them. Germline V gene sequence: CDR1 LNHDA, CDR2 SQIVND (reference sequence). The CDR3 sequence is 15 residues long. The full variable domain, rest sourced from reference TRBV19 and TRBJ1-2, is DGGITQSPKYLFRKEGQNVTLSCEQNLNHDAMYWYRQDPGQGLRLIYYSQIVNDFQKGDIAEGYSVSREKKESFPLTVTSAQKNPTAFYLCASSIHSPFNYGYTFGSGTRLTVV.